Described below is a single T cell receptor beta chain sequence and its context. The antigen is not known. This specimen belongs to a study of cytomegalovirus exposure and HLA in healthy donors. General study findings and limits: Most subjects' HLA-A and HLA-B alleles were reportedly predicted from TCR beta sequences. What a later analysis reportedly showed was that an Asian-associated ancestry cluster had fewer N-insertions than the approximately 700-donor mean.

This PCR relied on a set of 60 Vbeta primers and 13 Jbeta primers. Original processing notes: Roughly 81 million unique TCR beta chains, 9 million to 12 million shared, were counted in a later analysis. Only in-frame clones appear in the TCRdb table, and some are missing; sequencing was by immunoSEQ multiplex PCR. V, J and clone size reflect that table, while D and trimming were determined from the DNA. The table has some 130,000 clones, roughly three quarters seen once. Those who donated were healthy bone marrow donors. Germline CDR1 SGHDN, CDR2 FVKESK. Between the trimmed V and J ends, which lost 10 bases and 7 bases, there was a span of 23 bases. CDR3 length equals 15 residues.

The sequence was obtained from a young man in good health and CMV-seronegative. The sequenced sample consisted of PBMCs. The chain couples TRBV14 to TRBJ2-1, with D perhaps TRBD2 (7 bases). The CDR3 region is CATRKGGGDTNEQFF. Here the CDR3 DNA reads TGTGCCACCAGAAAGGGGGGAGGGGACACAAATGAGCAGTTCTTC.